This entry lists 7 T cell receptor beta chains sequenced from one sample in a study of blood T cell repertoires in COVID-19. Sequencing was performed with immunoSEQ multiplex PCR; in TCRdb, only in-frame clones are kept and a portion is missing. The sample shows 200,000 to 250,000 clones, 80% of them seen only once. Sequenced: peripheral blood. The source is a human donor in a cohort sampled during active COVID-19.

The CDR3 loop reads CASRSFRDRAGEKLFF. Here the CDR3 DNA reads TGTGCCAGCAGATCCTTCCGGGACAGGGCTGGTGAAAAACTGTTTTTT. The chain employs TRBV6-6 and TRBJ1-4; 9 bases are a match to TRBD1. Germline CDR1 MNHNY, CDR2 SVGAGI (reference sequence). There are 16 residues in the CDR3. V was pared by 6 bases and J by 7 bases, with 12 bases of the junction left unmatched.

The V and J genes are TRBV7-9 and TRBJ2-3, with 11 bases matching TRBD2. Trimming took 2 bases from V and 2 from J; bases not matched to a gene: 3. CDR3 size: 16 residues. Looked up from germline, CDR1 is SEHNR and CDR2 is FQNEAQ (reference sequence). The CDR3 spells CASSLLAGGITDTQYF. For the CDR3, the DNA is TGTGCCAGCAGCTTACTAGCGGGAGGTATCACAGATACGCAGTATTTT.

The rearrangement links TRBV11-2 to TRBJ2-5, with D hard to call. This CDR3 comprises 11 residues. The V gene lost 4 bases and the J gene lost 2 bases, with 2 bases spanning the gap. CDR1 and CDR2 (germline): SGHAT, FQNNGV. CDR3 nucleotides: TGTGCCAGCAGCTCGCAAGAGACCCAGTACTTC. Translation gives CASSSQETQYF.

The chain links TRBV18 to TRBJ2-7, with D possibly TRBD1 on 5 matching bases. From germline, CDR1 is KGHSH and CDR2 LQKENI. The CDR3 is 16 residues long. The germline V and J ends were trimmed by 1 base and 4 bases, with 17 bases remaining between them. The CDR3 loop is CASSPLRGPTNYEQYF. The CDR3 DNA sequence: TGTGCCAGCTCACCACTAAGGGGTCCAACAAATTACGAGCAGTACTTC.

The chain carries TRBV12-3 or TRBV12-4 and TRBJ1-1; possible D gene TRBD1, 5 bases. V dropped 6 bases and J dropped 5 bases, with 10 bases sitting between them. The CDR3 has 12 residues. The CDR3 region is CASSPRGTEAFF. The CDR3 DNA reads as TGTGCCAGCAGCCCTCGGGGGACTGAAGCTTTCTTT.

This CDR3 is CASSPPRQGSSNQPQHF. The CDR3 DNA reads as TGTGCCAGCAGCCCCCCCCGACAGGGGAGTTCTAATCAGCCCCAGCATTTT. This chain connects TRBV6-2 or TRBV6-3 to TRBJ1-5; TRBD1 agrees at 8 bases. This CDR3 is built from 17 residues. CDR1 and CDR2 (germline): MNHEY, SVGEGT. With V trimmed by 6 bases and J by 4 bases, 14 bases remained unmatched.

V and J are TRBV19 and TRBJ2-1; TRBD2 aligns across 9 bases. Germline-derived CDR1 and CDR2 are LNHDA and SQIVND (reference sequence). V trimming: 0 bases; J trimming: 3 bases; junction bases outside the gene matches: 6. This CDR3 has 17 residues. The CDR3 protein is CASSIEGGRALYNEQFF. In DNA, the CDR3 is TGTGCCAGTAGTATAGAGGGCGGGAGGGCCCTCTACAATGAGCAGTTCTTC.